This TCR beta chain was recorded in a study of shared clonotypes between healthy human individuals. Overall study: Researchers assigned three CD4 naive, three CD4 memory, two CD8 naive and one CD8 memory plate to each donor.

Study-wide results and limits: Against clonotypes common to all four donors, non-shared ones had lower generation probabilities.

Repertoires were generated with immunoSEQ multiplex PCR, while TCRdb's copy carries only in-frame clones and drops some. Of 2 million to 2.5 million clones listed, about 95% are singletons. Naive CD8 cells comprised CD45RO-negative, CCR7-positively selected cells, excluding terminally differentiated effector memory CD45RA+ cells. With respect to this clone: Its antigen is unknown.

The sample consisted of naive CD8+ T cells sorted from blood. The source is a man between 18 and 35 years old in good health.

The CDR3 DNA follows: TGCGCCAGCAGCTTGGTAGCCTACACAGATACGCAGTATTTT. It encodes CASSLVAYTDTQYF. This sequence joins TRBV5-1 and TRBJ2-3; unclear D gene. The CDR3 spans 14 residues. Trimming cost V 0 bases and J 2 bases, with 7 bases left between them. From germline, CDR1 is SGHRS and CDR2 YFSETQ.